The text below deals with one T cell receptor beta chain. These data are taken from a study of blood T cell repertoires in COVID-19. As for the study in general: Specimens from acute and convalescent COVID-19 originated in the United States, Italy and Spain. Sources were T cells, B-cell-depleted T cells, or PBMCs; the material itself was cDNA or gDNA.

The CDR3 is 16 residues long. Germline CDR1 MNHEY, CDR2 SVGAGI. J gave up 4 bases and V 0 bases, and 3 bases lay outside the gene matches. Methods used by the authors: Nucleated cell counts were estimated from reference gene primer amplification. Measured with immunoSEQ multiplex PCR; TCRdb has only the in-frame clones, and not every one. The V and J calls and clone size come from that table; D and trimming were worked out from the DNA. The table shows about 12,000 clones, with 80% to 95% occurring only once. The rearrangement uses TRBV6-5 and TRBJ1-2, with 12 bases aligning to TRBD1. The source is a woman in her 70s with active COVID-19. The material sequenced was peripheral blood. The CDR3 loop reads CASSYSRDRGPYGYTF. CDR3 DNA: TGTGCCAGCAGTTACTCGAGGGACAGGGGGCCCTATGGCTACACCTTC.